The clone carrying this T cell receptor beta chain was observed a single time. Its antigen remains unidentified. CD4+ T cells specific for antigen were expanded with viral peptide pools by the ViraFEST assay before sequencing. Culture lasted about ten days before CD4+ T cell isolation. Two-dose BNT162b2 or mRNA-1273 vaccination was given to participants. Peptides at about 9.9 ug/ml and IL-2 at 10 IU/ml were added to about 2 million PBMC per well. The sample comes from a study of vaccination effects on CD4 cells after COVID-19. Method: immunoSEQ multiplex PCR; TCRdb's copy keeps in-frame clones and lacks some. This sample has roughly 59,000 clones, with around 78% found just once. The ends were cut back, 1 base at V and 8 bases at J, with 14 bases in the middle. The CDR3 length is 14 residues. Germline assignment: CDR1 SEHNR and CDR2 FQNEAQ (reference sequence).

The material was CD4+ T cells from PBMCs cultured with HCoV-OC43 spike peptides, obtained after COVID-19 vaccination. Sample subset: HCoV-OC43 spike overlapping peptide pool stimulation. The chain recombines TRBV7-9 with TRBJ1-1; D is unresolved. The source of this sequence is a human donor who received a COVID-19 vaccine. The CDR3 DNA follows: TGTGCCAGCAGCTTAGAAGGCTCGGCAGCAGAAGCTTTCTTT. Translation gives CASSLEGSAAEAFF. The complete variable domain, with remaining parts taken from reference TRBV7-9 and TRBJ1-1, reads DTGVSQNPRHKITKRGQNVTFRCDPISEHNRLYWYRQTLGQGPEFLTYFQNEAQLEKSRLLSDRFSAERPKGSFSTLEIQRTEQGDSAMYLCASSLEGSAAEAFFGQGTRLTVV.